Below, one T cell receptor (beta chain) is given with its context. The sample holds one count of this clone. Its specific antigen is unknown. Base qualities are missing; no much larger clone stands one base away. CDR1 is given as SGHNT and CDR2 as YENEEA, both from the germline V gene. V was cut back by 4 bases and J by 7 bases, leaving a gap of 14 bases between them. The CDR3, from cysteine to phenylalanine, totals 14 residues. The entry retains the CDR3 DNA only, 42 bases that are in frame from base 1. TCRbeta CDR3 regions were amplified from genomic DNA by means of the immunoSEQ Assay, a bias-controlled multiplex PCR. The paper's processing steps were these. The number of nucleated cells in each sample was estimated by amplification of reference gene primers within the assay. To quantify the absolute abundance of each unique TCRbeta CDR3 rearrangement, sequence reads were collapsed and filtered. Productive Simpson clonality was computed per sample as the square root of Simpson's diversity index over productive rearrangements. TCRdb obtained this table from immuneACCESS and retained in-frame rearrangements with V and J assigned. These tables miss some clones; where compared with another copy, unresolved V genes account for less than half of the shortfall, and the remainder is unexplained. V, J and clone size derive from that table, while D and trimming were established from the DNA sequence. Within this sample are 240,000 or so clones, with about nine tenths of them counted one time only. The top ten constitute 6.2% of the sample.

The sample belongs to a study of blood T cell repertoires in COVID-19 (dated by TCRdb to the early 2020s). Study-wide context: Collaborator samples came from the United States, Italy and Spain and covered acute and convalescent phases of COVID-19. The repertoires were released in a freely available public database meant as a resource for research on the immune response to SARS-CoV-2. The dataset comprised deeply sampled blood TCRbeta repertoires from subjects exposed to, actively infected with, or recovered from COVID-19. The sample metadata nearly always contained a de-identified subject ID, COVID-19 status, age in years and sex. HLA class I and class II types, where available, came from metadata supplied by the sample provider rather than from assay-based typing. The material from the prospective study consisted of cDNA or gDNA derived from T cells, B-cell-depleted T cells, or PBMCs. The samples were drawn from the first 160 participants of the ongoing ImmuneRACE study and from more than 1,000 subjects provided by 6 global collaborators. Points the paper makes about the study in general: How much clinical and demographic metadata was included differed by source and by participant, and the metadata was provided uncurated.

The collaborating institutions used their own protocols to collect whole blood in K2EDTA tubes. Collaborator samples were shipped for TCRbeta analysis as frozen whole blood, isolated PBMCs, or DNA extracted from either sample type. The sample comprised peripheral blood. The sequence came from a man in his 60s with acute or convalescent COVID-19. This sequence uses TRBV11-3 and TRBJ2-1, with TRBD1 as a weak D call on 7 bases. The DNA sequence is as follows: TGTGCCAGCAGCTCCCGGACAGGAGGGAATGAGCAGTTCTTC. Translated, it reads CASSSRTGGNEQFF.